The present entry profiles one TCR beta chain with its context. Germline V lookup: CDR1 SEHNR, CDR2 FQNEAQ (reference sequence). The CDR3 spans 17 residues. Trimming took 0 bases from V and 0 from J; bases not matched to a gene: 7. This entry is derived from a study of blood T cell repertoires in COVID-19. Under the authors' procedure: Reference gene primer amplification yielded estimated nucleated cell counts. This table comes from immunoSEQ multiplex PCR, and its TCRdb copy is limited to in-frame clones, with some not included. For V, J and clone size, that table is used; D and trimming come from the DNA. The table includes about 280,000 clones, 75% to 90% detected once.

The sequenced sample consisted of peripheral blood. The J gene is TRBJ1-2, the V gene TRBV7-9; 7 bases map to TRBD1. The sequence was collected from a man in his forties with acute or convalescent COVID-19. In DNA, the CDR3 is TGTGCCAGCAGCTTAGCGCTACTAGGACAGGCTAACTATGGCTACACCTTC. This sequence encodes CASSLALLGQANYGYTF.